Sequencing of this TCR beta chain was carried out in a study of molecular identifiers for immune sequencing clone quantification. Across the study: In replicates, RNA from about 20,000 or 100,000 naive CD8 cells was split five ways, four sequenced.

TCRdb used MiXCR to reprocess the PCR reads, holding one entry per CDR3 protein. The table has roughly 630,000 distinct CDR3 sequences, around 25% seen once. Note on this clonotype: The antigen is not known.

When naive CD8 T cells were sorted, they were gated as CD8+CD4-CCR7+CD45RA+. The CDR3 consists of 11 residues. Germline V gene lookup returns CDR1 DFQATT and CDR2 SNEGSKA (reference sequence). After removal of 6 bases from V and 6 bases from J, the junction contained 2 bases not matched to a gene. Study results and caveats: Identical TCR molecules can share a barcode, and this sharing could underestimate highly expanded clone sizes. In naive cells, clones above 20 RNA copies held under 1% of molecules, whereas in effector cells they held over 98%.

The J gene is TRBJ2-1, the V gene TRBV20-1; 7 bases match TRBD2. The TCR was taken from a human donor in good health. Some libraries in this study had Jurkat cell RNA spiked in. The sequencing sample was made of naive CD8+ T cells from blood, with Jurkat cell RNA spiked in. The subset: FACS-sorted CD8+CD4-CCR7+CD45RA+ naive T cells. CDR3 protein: CSAPGGNEQFF. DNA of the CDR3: TGCAGTGCCCCGGGAGGCAATGAGCAGTTCTTC.